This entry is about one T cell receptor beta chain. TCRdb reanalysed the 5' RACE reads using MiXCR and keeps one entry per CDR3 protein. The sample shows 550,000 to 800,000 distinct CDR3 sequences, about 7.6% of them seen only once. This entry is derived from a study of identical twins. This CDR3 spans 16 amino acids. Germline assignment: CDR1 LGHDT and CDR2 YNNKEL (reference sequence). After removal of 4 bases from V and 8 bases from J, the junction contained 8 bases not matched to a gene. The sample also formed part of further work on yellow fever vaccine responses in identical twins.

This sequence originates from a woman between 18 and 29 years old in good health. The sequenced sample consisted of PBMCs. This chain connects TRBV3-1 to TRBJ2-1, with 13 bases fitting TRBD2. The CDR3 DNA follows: TGTGCCAGCAGCCGAAAGGGACTAGCGGGAACTGATGAGCAGTTCTTC. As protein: CASSRKGLAGTDEQFF.